This T cell receptor (beta chain) was retrieved from a study of T cell responses to AZD1222 COVID-19 vaccine. This CDR3 is built from 16 residues. Trimming cost V 4 bases and J 1 base, with 14 bases left between them. CDR1 and CDR2 from the germline V gene are LGHDT and YNNKEL (reference sequence). Profiled with immunoSEQ multiplex PCR; TCRdb holds only in-frame clones, not every one. The data show some 20,000 clones, roughly 84% seen once. This receptor was obtained from an adult who received the AZD1222 COVID-19 vaccine. This rearrangement joins TRBV3-1 (or the pseudogene TRBV3-2) to TRBJ2-1; no clear D gene. Sequencing was performed on peripheral blood, taken 28 days after the second AZD1222 dose. CDR3 DNA: TGTGCCAGCAGCCTCGGGCGCTACCATTCCTACAATGAGCAGTTCTTC. This codes for CASSLGRYHSYNEQFF.